Listed here are 5 T cell receptor beta chains from one sample, sequenced in a study of cytomegalovirus exposure and HLA in healthy donors. Sequencing was performed with immunoSEQ multiplex PCR; in TCRdb, only in-frame clones are kept and a portion is missing. This table has about 160,000 clones, 70% to 90% appearing once. The specimen was PBMCs. The source of these receptors is a woman between 18 and 29 years old in good health and CMV-seronegative.

V gene TRBV11-3 combines with J gene TRBJ2-1; 9 positions match TRBD1. The J segment lost 10 bases and the V segment lost 5 bases, leaving 9 bases of the junction unmatched. The CDR3 contains 14 residues. Germline CDR1 is SGHNT and CDR2 is YENEEA. The CDR3 DNA reads as TGTGCCAGCAGCGTAGGACAGGGGACGCACGAGCAGTTCTTC. This gives the protein CASSVGQGTHEQFF.

A single count supports this clone. The rearrangement uses TRBV5-1 and TRBJ1-1; D is uncertain. Trimming took 0 bases from V and 0 from J, leaving 12 bases between them. Germline loops: CDR1 SGHRS, CDR2 YFSETQ. This CDR3 contains 16 residues. The CDR3 is CASSLAYHSMNTEAFF. CDR3 bases: TGCGCCAGCAGCTTGGCCTATCACAGTATGAACACTGAAGCTTTCTTT.

The chain recombines TRBV5-1 with TRBJ1-2; possible D gene TRBD1, 5 bases. The V gene's germline CDR1 is SGHRS and CDR2 YFSETQ. V lost 4 bases and J lost 1, with 8 bases in between. This CDR3 has 13 amino acids. This CDR3 reads CASSPRDNYGYTF. CDR3 in DNA: TGCGCCAGCAGCCCCAGGGATAACTATGGCTACACCTTC.

The chain recombines TRBV2 with TRBJ1-1, with 7 bases lining up with TRBD1. V lost 4 bases, J lost 1 base, and 3 bases stayed unmatched. The germline CDR1 and CDR2 sequences are SNHLY and FYNNEI. The length of the CDR3 is 14 residues. CDR3 loop: CASSAGQSNTEAFF. The DNA for the CDR3 is TGTGCCAGCAGTGCGGGACAGTCGAACACTGAAGCTTTCTTT.

Points on this clone: The sample contains more than one DNA sequence encoding this CDR3. The V call is TRBV29-1, the J call TRBJ1-1; TRBD1 aligns across 10 bases. Germline loops: CDR1 SQVTM, CDR2 ANQGSEA. The CDR3 sequence is 12 residues long. J was trimmed by 1 base and V by 7 bases; bases with no gene match: 0. CDR3 coding DNA: TGCAGCGGGGACAGGGGGAACACTGAAGCTTTCTTT. Its translation: CSGDRGNTEAFF.